This T cell receptor beta chain was captured by sequencing in a study of radiotherapy plus CTLA-4 blockade in lung cancer. This CDR3 region has 15 residues. V gave up 1 base and J gave up 4 bases, with 13 bases separating them. Germline V gives CDR1 SGDLS, CDR2 YYNGEE. Findings and caveats of the study: TCR clones originating in tumors grew in number in blood after radiotherapy plus ipilimumab.

This clone has just one count. Its target is not known. TCRdb's copy holds only in-frame clones and misses some; the assay was immunoSEQ multiplex PCR. The repertoire has roughly 110,000 clones, 85% of them found once; the top ten carry 2% to 3%. This TCR was recovered from a human donor with non-small cell lung cancer that progressed on radiotherapy plus ipilimumab. Some clones in this sample may be carry-over from other donors' samples. The starting material was peripheral blood, obtained from a patient treated with radiotherapy plus ipilimumab. The chain links TRBV9 to TRBJ2-3; D perhaps matches TRBD2 (7 bases). The CDR3 is CASSVSGGRADTQYF. The CDR3 nucleotides are TGTGCCAGCAGCGTATCGGGGGGCCGCGCAGATACGCAGTATTTT.